The TCR beta chain described here comes from a study of blood T cell repertoires in COVID-19 (dated by TCRdb to between 2020 and 2021). About the full investigation: Samples covering the acute and convalescent phases of COVID-19 were provided by collaborators in the United States, Italy and Spain. Where available, HLA class I and class II types were taken from metadata supplied by the sample provider and were not determined by assay-based typing. The prospective study material was composed of cDNA or gDNA derived from T cells, B-cell-depleted T cells, or PBMCs. Nearly every sample came with metadata listing a de-identified subject ID, COVID-19 status, age in years and sex. The samples were drawn from two sources: the first 160 participants of the ongoing ImmuneRACE study, and fewer than 1,500 subjects contributed by 6 global collaborators. The repertoires were made available in a free public database intended to serve as a resource for research on the immune response to SARS-CoV-2. Subjects who had been exposed to COVID-19, were actively infected with it, or had recovered from it provided the deeply sampled blood TCRbeta repertoires that made up the dataset. Overall study outcomes, separate from this receptor: The amount of clinical and demographic metadata varied by source and participant and was provided uncurated.

At one collaborating source in Seattle, patients were enrolled during active infection and were followed longitudinally through the course of disease. The collaborating institutions used their own protocols to collect whole blood in K2EDTA tubes. For TCRbeta analysis, collaborators shipped samples as frozen whole blood, isolated PBMCs, or DNA extracted from either of those sample types. The immunoSEQ Assay, a bias-controlled multiplex PCR, was used to amplify TCRbeta CDR3 regions from genomic DNA. As for the authors' bioinformatics: The number of nucleated cells in each sample was estimated from the amplification of reference gene primers within the assay. Sequence reads were collapsed and filtered to measure the absolute abundance of every unique TCRbeta CDR3 rearrangement. For each sample, productive Simpson clonality was calculated by taking the square root of Simpson's diversity index across productive rearrangements. TCRdb provides this immuneACCESS table in a form limited to in-frame rearrangements. Some clones are lacking; in checked studies, under half of them reflect an unresolved V gene, and why the rest are absent is not known. Clonal size and the V and J genes are those of that table, whereas D and trimming came from the DNA. This sample gives some 390,000 clones in total; 70% to 90% of them show up just once. The ten largest clones represent 1.5% to 1.9% of the sample.

With regard to this clone: What this receptor recognizes is not known. No base qualities exist here, and no much larger clone lies one base off it.

Relative to germline, V is missing 8 bases and J is missing 7 bases, with 10 bases of the junction outside any gene match. The CDR3 runs 13 residues from the cysteine to the phenylalanine. Here the CDR3 DNA is all that survives: 39 bases in frame from base 1. The germline V gene specifies KGHSH as CDR1 and LQKENI as CDR2. The rearrangement combines TRBV18 with TRBJ1-1; TRBD1 lines up with 7 middle nucleotides. The sequenced sample consisted of peripheral blood. This clonotype was obtained from a woman aged 40 to 50 with COVID-19, enrolled during active disease. The nucleotides read TGTGCCAGCCTACTCGGACAGGATGTTGAAGCTTTCTTT. Its translation reads: CASLLGQDVEAFF.